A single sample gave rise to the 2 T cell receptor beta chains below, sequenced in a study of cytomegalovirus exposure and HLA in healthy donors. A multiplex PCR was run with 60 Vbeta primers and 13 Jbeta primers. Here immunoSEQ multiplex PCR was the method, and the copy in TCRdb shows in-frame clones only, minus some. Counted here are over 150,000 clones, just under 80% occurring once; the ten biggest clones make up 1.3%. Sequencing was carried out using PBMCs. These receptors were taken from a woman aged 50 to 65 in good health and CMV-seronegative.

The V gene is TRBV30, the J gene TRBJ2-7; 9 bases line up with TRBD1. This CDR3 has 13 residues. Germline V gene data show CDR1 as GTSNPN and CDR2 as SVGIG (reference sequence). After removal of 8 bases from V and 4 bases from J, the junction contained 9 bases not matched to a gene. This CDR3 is CARRDRVGYEQYF. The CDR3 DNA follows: TGTGCCCGCCGGGACAGGGTTGGGTACGAGCAGTACTTC.

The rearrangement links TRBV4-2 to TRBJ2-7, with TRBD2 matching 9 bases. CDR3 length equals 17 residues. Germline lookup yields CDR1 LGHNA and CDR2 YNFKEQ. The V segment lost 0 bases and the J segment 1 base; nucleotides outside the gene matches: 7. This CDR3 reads CASSQEVAGEGSYEQYF. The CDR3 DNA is TGTGCCAGCAGCCAAGAAGTAGCGGGAGAAGGATCCTACGAGCAGTACTTC.